The table lists the clone carrying this T cell receptor beta chain with many counts. What it binds is not known. Quantitative 5'-RACE with molecular barcodes was used to make the TCR beta libraries. TCRdb ran MiXCR on the 5' RACE reads and lists one entry per CDR3 protein. Found here are around 490,000 distinct CDR3 sequences, roughly 5.2% of them singletons; the top ten hold under 4.5%. This sample stems from a study of CD8 T cells in ankylosing spondylitis. Regarding the study as a whole: Seven to nine highly homologous variants formed a TCR beta motif that appeared characteristic of ankylosing spondylitis blood.

Trimming shortened V by 6 bases and J by 3 bases, and 12 bases separated the two germline ends. CDR3 length equals 13 residues. The germline CDR1 and CDR2 sequences are GTSNPN and SVGIG (reference sequence). The source of this sequence is a male donor with ankylosing spondylitis. The V and J genes are TRBV30 and TRBJ1-3, with D uncertain. The sample taken for sequencing was blood, either unsorted or a sorted T cell fraction (not recorded which). The DNA for the CDR3 is TGTGCCTGCAACGCAGCTTTTGGAAACACCATATATTTT. Translating it yields CACNAAFGNTIYF.